This note documents a single T cell receptor beta chain sequence. The antigen is not known. J gave up 8 bases and V 3 bases, and 6 bases lay outside the gene matches. In germline, CDR1 is MNHNS, CDR2 SASEGT. The CDR3 consists of 14 residues. This entry is derived from a study of T cell responses to AZD1222 COVID-19 vaccine. General observations from the study: White British people made up most donors, females outnumbered males, and clonal diversity was possibly underestimated.

TCRdb keeps only in-frame clones here, not all; method: immunoSEQ multiplex PCR. The repertoire holds more than 65,000 clones, with about 78% as singletons. The V gene is TRBV6-1, the J gene TRBJ1-4, with 7 positions matching TRBD1. Sequenced material: peripheral blood, taken on day 0 of AZD1222 vaccination. This receptor was taken from an adult in good health. The CDR3 bases are TGTGCCAGCAGTGACCGACAGGGCGGCGAAAAACTGTTTTTT. This encodes CASSDRQGGEKLFF.